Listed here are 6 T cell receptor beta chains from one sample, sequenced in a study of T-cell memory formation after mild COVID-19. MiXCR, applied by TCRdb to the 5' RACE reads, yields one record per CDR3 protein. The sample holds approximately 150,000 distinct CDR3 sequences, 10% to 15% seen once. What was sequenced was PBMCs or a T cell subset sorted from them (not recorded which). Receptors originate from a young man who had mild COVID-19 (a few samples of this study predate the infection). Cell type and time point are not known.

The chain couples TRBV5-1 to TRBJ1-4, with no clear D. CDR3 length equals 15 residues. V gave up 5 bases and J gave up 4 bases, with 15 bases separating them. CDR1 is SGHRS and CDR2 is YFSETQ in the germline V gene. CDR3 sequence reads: CASRQRWTDNEKLFF. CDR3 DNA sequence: TGCGCCAGCAGGCAACGCTGGACGGATAATGAAAAACTGTTTTTT.

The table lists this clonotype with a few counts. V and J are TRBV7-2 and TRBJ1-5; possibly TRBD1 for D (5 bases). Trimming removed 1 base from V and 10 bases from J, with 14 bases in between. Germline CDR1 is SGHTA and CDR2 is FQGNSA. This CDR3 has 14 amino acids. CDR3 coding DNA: TGTGCCAGCAGCTTAGGAGGGACCCTAGCCCCCCAGCATTTT. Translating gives CASSLGGTLAPQHF.

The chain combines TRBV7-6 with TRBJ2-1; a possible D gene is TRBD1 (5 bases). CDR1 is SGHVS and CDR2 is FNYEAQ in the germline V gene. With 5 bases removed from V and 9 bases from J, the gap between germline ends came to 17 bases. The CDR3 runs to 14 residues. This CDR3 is CASSPIRQPTEQFF. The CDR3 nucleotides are TGTGCCAGCAGCCCAATCAGACAGCCCACTGAGCAGTTCTTC.

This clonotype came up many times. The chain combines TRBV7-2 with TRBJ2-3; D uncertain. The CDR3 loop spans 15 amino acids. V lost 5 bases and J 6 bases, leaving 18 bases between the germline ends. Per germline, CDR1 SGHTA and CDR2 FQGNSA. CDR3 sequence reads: CASSITGLLMDTQYF. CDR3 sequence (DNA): TGTGCCAGCAGCATCACGGGCCTCTTAATGGATACGCAGTATTTT.

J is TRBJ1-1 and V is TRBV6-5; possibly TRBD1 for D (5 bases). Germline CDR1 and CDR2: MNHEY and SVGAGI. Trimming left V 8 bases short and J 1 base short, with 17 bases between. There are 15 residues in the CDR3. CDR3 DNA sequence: TGTGCCAGCGGAAAAACACAGGTGGGGAACACTGAAGCTTTCTTT. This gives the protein CASGKTQVGNTEAFF.

The CDR3 reads CATSRDNQGRVDGYTF. As DNA, the CDR3 is TGTGCCACCAGCAGAGATAATCAGGGAAGAGTCGATGGCTACACCTTC. The chain links TRBV15 to TRBJ1-2; D possibly corresponds to TRBD1 (5 bases). There are 16 residues in the CDR3. Germline lookup yields CDR1 LNHNV and CDR2 YYDKDF (reference sequence). Trimming removed 0 bases from V and 6 bases from J, with 17 bases in between.